These T cell receptor beta chains were read from a single sample in a study of T cell clusters in autoimmune cytopenias. TCRdb re-called the multiplex PCR reads, yielding one record per CDR3 amino acid sequence without DNA. The record lists about 5,000 distinct CDR3 sequences, of which the ten most abundant hold 25% to 30%. A further study also used this sample, focusing on T cell repertoires in aging, cancer and after chemotherapy.

Sequenced: peripheral blood. The receptors shown here come from a human donor in good health. Each CDR3 is given with its conserved first and last residue. Only part of the rows carry a size: once, few, many, or a class if the clone is expanded.

v_call,clone_size,j_call,cdr3_aa
TRBV5-1,NA,TRBJ1-6,CASNRDGNNSPLHF
TRBV29-1,medium-sized,TRBJ2-1,CSVGTGTDEQFF
TRBV5-1,medium-sized,TRBJ2-5,CASSQGGETQYF
TRBV5-1,NA,TRBJ1-5,CASRIDSSNQPQHF
TRBV5-4,NA,TRBJ1-2,CASRKDRVEGGYTF
TRBV5-6,NA,TRBJ1-6,CASSLAASYNSPLHF
TRBV27,NA,TRBJ2-7,CASTGLAGEFSRYEQYF
TRBV5-4,medium-sized,TRBJ1-1,CASRADSLFGMNTEAFF
TRBV11-3,NA,TRBJ2-7,CASSFPVSDSYEQYF
TRBV30,medium-sized,TRBJ2-5,CAWRDRVYETQYF
TRBV27,medium-sized,TRBJ1-2,CASSPRPGGEYGYTF
TRBV20-1,NA,TRBJ1-1,CSASRAVNTEAFF
TRBV5-1,NA,TRBJ2-5,CASSGGLAEGTQYF
TRBV19,NA,TRBJ1-4,CASSIASNNEKLFF
TRBV27,NA,TRBJ1-1,CASSPTGYTEAFF
TRBV2,NA,TRBJ2-2,CASSVNRGNTGELFF
TRBV21-1,NA,TRBJ2-2,CASSKGVSELFF
TRBV4-2,NA,TRBJ2-7,CASSQDLDLDEQYF
TRBV19,medium-sized,TRBJ2-1,CASSISGLSYEQFF
TRBV18,NA,TRBJ1-4,CASSPLDAAEKLFF
TRBV20-1,NA,TRBJ1-5,CSASSGGYSNQPQHF
TRBV28,NA,TRBJ1-1,CASSLVGGLTEAFF
TRBV30,medium-sized,TRBJ2-3,CAWSVRGPSTDTQYF
TRBV6-6,medium-sized,TRBJ1-5,CASTPTGFGDQPQHF
TRBV10-3,NA,TRBJ1-1,CASGGLGQGGTEAFF
TRBV29-1,medium-sized,TRBJ1-4,CSVEDGRGSFF
TRBV7-2,NA,TRBJ2-7,CASNPAGYEQYF
TRBV6-5,medium-sized,TRBJ2-1,CASSEGTSGSTEQFF
TRBV5-6,medium-sized,TRBJ1-4,CASSTRTKEKLFF
TRBV20-1,NA,TRBJ2-7,CSARGSGTAWEQYF
TRBV6-1,medium-sized,TRBJ2-5,CASRGISYIETQYF
TRBV7-9,NA,TRBJ1-1,CASSHVSGTPPGNTEAFF
TRBV6-5,medium-sized,TRBJ1-1,CASRQTGAKGEAFF
TRBV5-4,NA,TRBJ2-2,CASSLKTANTGELFF
TRBV7-6,NA,TRBJ1-5,CASSLVTGPGEQPQHF
TRBV19,medium-sized,TRBJ2-1,CASSILRVAGGSEQFF
TRBV5-1,NA,TRBJ2-2,CASSEGTVNTGELFF
TRBV5-1,NA,TRBJ1-1,CASRRESGTEAFF
TRBV6-4,medium-sized,TRBJ2-3,CASSGEASTDTQYF
TRBV19,medium-sized,TRBJ2-3,CASSTGPGGSTDTQYF
TRBV7-9,NA,TRBJ1-2,CVRSDRDVMLYGYTF
TRBV6-5,NA,TRBJ1-2,CASSQDRGGGYGYTF
TRBV20-1,NA,TRBJ1-5,CSAYRDGIANQPQHF
TRBV27,medium-sized,TRBJ1-1,CASSRRGVQANTEAFF
TRBV11-2,NA,TRBJ2-7,CASSLRGGSLDEQYF
TRBV27,medium-sized,TRBJ2-1,CASSLSRGLYNEQFF
TRBV12-3/TRBV12-4,medium-sized,TRBJ2-7,CASSLAGASYEQYF
TRBV29-1,medium-sized,TRBJ2-3,CSVEDFGRGFGDTQYF
TRBV5-4,medium-sized,TRBJ1-4,CASSFGDEQGARKLFF
TRBV5-1,NA,TRBJ2-7,CASSLTGATYEQYF
TRBV12-3/TRBV12-4,medium-sized,TRBJ2-7,CASQVRLSMQHF
TRBV5-4,medium-sized,TRBJ2-1,CASSRTTGSTYNEQFF
TRBV30,medium-sized,TRBJ1-1,CAWAPGLGDTEAFF
TRBV28,NA,TRBJ1-1,CASKFAAVSTEAFF
TRBV5-1,NA,TRBJ2-1,CASSSGLTNEQFF